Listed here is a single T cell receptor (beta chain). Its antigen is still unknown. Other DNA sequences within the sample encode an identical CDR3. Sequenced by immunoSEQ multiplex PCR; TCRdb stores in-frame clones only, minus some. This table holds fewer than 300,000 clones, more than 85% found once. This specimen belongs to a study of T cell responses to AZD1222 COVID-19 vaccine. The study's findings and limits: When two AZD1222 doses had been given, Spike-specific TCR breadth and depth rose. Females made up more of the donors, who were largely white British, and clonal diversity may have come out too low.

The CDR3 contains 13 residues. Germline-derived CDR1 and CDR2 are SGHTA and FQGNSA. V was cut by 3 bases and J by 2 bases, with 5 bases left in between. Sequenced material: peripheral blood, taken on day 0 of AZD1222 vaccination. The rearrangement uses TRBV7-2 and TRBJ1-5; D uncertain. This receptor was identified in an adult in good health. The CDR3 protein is CASSFWGNQPQHF. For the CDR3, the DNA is TGTGCCAGCAGCTTCTGGGGCAATCAGCCCCAGCATTTT.